The present entry profiles one TCR beta chain with its context. What it recognizes is unknown. These data originate in a study of cytomegalovirus exposure and HLA in healthy donors. Study-level findings and limits: Later work showed greater clonal expansion in HLA-associated TCR beta chains than in equally common others.

Primers for the PCR totalled 60 Vbeta and 13 Jbeta. The repertoire was sequenced with immunoSEQ multiplex PCR; TCRdb's copy has only in-frame clones and lacks some. The data show 99,000 or so clones, with roughly an eighth seen just once and approximately 15% held by the top ten. Per the germline V gene, CDR1 is MDHEN and CDR2 is SYDVKM. The CDR3 runs 18 residues. V trimming: 6 bases; J trimming: 5 bases; junction bases outside the gene matches: 18. The origin of this receptor is a man aged 35-49 years in good health and CMV-seropositive. Sequenced material: PBMCs. The chain links TRBV28 to TRBJ2-5; TRBD1 aligns across 10 bases. The CDR3 region has the DNA TGTGCCAGCAGCTCTCGCCTCCGGACAGGGGGTTTGAGGGAGACCCAGTACTTC. This codes for CASSSRLRTGGLRETQYF.